Presented here are 22 T cell receptor beta chains from one specimen sequenced in a study of T cells in Graves' hyperthyroidism and ophthalmopathy. Amplification yielded TCR beta CDR3 regions, with RNA transcripts as the source. A first-round RT-PCR of the TCR CDR3 used the HTBI primer set. TCRdb re-derived calls from the multiplex PCR reads in MiXCR, one entry per CDR3 protein. Here the sample spans fewer than 850,000 distinct CDR3 sequences, 17% being singletons. The sample was blood. Source of these receptors: a man over 45 with Graves' hyperthyroidism.

This clonotype was observed at least ten times. V is TRBV9 and J is TRBJ1-1; 8 bases match TRBD1. With V trimmed by 5 bases and J by 5 bases, 8 bases remained unmatched. The length of the CDR3 is 14 residues. In germline, CDR1 is SGDLS, CDR2 YYNGEE. CDR3 amino acids: CASSVGQGGTEAFF. CDR3 in DNA: TGTGCCAGCAGTGTCGGACAGGGAGGGACTGAAGCTTTCTTT.

The chain couples TRBV7-9 to TRBJ2-1; D remains unclear. Germline V CDR1 and CDR2: SEHNR, FQNEAQ (reference sequence). Trimming took off 8 bases at V and 6 bases at J, with 17 bases between the two ends. This CDR3 has 14 residues. In DNA form, the CDR3 reads TGTGCCAGCTCACTTCTCGAATCTCCCAATGAGCAGTTCTTC. It is translated as CASSLLESPNEQFF. Combining the CDR3 with reference TRBV7-9 and TRBJ2-1 gives the whole variable domain DTGVSQNPRHKITKRGQNVTFRCDPISEHNRLYWYRQTLGQGPEFLTYFQNEAQLEKSRLLSDRFSAERPKGSFSTLEIQRTEQGDSAMYLCASSLLESPNEQFFGPGTRLTVL.

This clonotype was recorded many times. The genes are TRBV12-3 or TRBV12-4 and TRBJ1-2, with D possibly TRBD1 on 6 matching bases. This CDR3 is 15 amino acids long. Trimming took 5 bases from V and 1 from J, leaving 14 bases between them. The CDR3 DNA follows: TGTGCCAGCAGTCCCAGCCCGGACAGTAACTATGGCTACACCTTC. Encoded protein: CASSPSPDSNYGYTF.

CDR3 in amino acids: CASSGITDTQYF. The DNA of the CDR3 is TGTGCCAGCAGTGGAATTACAGATACGCAGTATTTT. The V and J genes are TRBV2 and TRBJ2-3; D is unresolved. Germline CDR1 reads SNHLY; CDR2 reads FYNNEI. The CDR3 contains 12 residues. V was trimmed by 4 bases and J by 3 bases, leaving 5 bases between them.

There are many counts of this clonotype. The DNA for the CDR3 is TGTGCCAGCAGTTTAATCGAGGAGATTGAAAAACTGTTTTTT. As protein: CASSLIEEIEKLFF. This chain links TRBV28 with TRBJ1-4; D unclear. Germline lookup yields CDR1 MDHEN and CDR2 SYDVKM. The CDR3 sequence is 14 residues long. V gave up 2 bases and J gave up 7 bases, with 11 bases separating them.

The chain carries TRBV7-2 and TRBJ2-1; possibly TRBD2 for D (5 bases). Germline CDR1 reads SGHTA; CDR2 reads FQGNSA. The V and J ends lost 1 base and 10 bases respectively, with 20 bases between them. The CDR3 is 16 residues long. CDR3 residues: CASSLGGDLQAGEQFF. The CDR3 DNA follows: TGTGCCAGCAGCTTAGGGGGAGACCTGCAGGCCGGCGAGCAGTTCTTC.

To note about this clonotype: This could be a read error, since a much larger clone is one nucleotide away. The chain combines TRBV11-2 with TRBJ2-7; no clear D gene. Germline V gene data show CDR1 as SGHAT and CDR2 as FQNNGV. The germline V and J ends were trimmed by 1 base and 5 bases, with 12 bases remaining between them. The CDR3 is made up of 14 amino acids. CDR3 residues: CASSLVSVVHEQYF. DNA of the CDR3: TGTGCCAGCAGCTTAGTGAGCGTTGTCCACGAGCAGTACTTC.

This clonotype was picked up a small number of times. A clone one base away is much larger, so this may be a read error. V gene TRBV12-3 or TRBV12-4 combines with J gene TRBJ1-4; D remains ambiguous. The CDR3 runs 14 residues. CDR3: CAGSPGPTNEKLFF. CDR3 bases: TGTGCCGGCAGTCCCGGGCCAACTAATGAAAAACTGTTTTTT.

This clonotype was seen many times. The rearrangement links TRBV6-2 or TRBV6-3 to TRBJ2-3; 7 bases agree with TRBD2. The germline gives CDR1 MNHEY, CDR2 SVGEGT. Losses at the gene ends were 6 bases for V and 4 bases for J; bases not matched to a gene: 10. The CDR3 has 15 residues. The DNA for the CDR3 is TGTGCCAGCAGCCCCGTCCGGAGCGGGGCAGATACGCAGTATTTT. Amino acids: CASSPVRSGADTQYF.

This clonotype was picked up many times. The J gene is TRBJ1-5, the V gene TRBV2; D not certain. Germline-derived CDR1 and CDR2 are SNHLY and FYNNEI. The CDR3 sequence is 14 residues long. Trimming removed 3 bases from V and 7 bases from J, with 13 bases in between. CDR3 nucleotide sequence: TGTGCCAGCAGTGAGGTGGGAGTAGGACAGCCCCAGCATTTT. Residues: CASSEVGVGQPQHF.

This clonotype was detected many times. The V gene is TRBV28, the J gene TRBJ2-1; the match to TRBD2 covers 7 bases. Trimming took 5 bases from V and 5 from J; bases not matched to a gene: 12. From germline, CDR1 is MDHEN and CDR2 SYDVKM. The CDR3 spans 16 residues. The CDR3 DNA sequence: TGTGCCAGCAGTCCACCTACGTGGGGAGGGGACAATGAGCAGTTCTTC. Protein product: CASSPPTWGGDNEQFF.

This clonotype was recorded at least ten times. The CDR3 reads CASRGGAVSNQPQHF. In DNA form, the CDR3 reads TGTGCCAGCAGAGGGGGGGCCGTTAGCAATCAGCCCCAGCATTTT. The V and J genes are TRBV2 and TRBJ1-5; weak D call: TRBD1 (6 bases). Germline CDR1 and CDR2: SNHLY and FYNNEI. The length of the CDR3 is 15 residues. The V end lost 6 bases, the J end lost 0 bases, and 12 bases lay between the germline ends.

This clonotype was counted at least ten times. The genes are TRBV6-1 and TRBJ2-1; TRBD2 agrees at 9 bases. The junction had 8 bases not matched to a gene; V was cut back by 6 bases and J by 2 bases. CDR3 length: 16 amino acids. CDR1 and CDR2 from the germline V gene are MNHNS and SASEGT. The CDR3: CASSGLAGSPYNEQFF. The CDR3 region has the DNA TGTGCCAGCAGCGGGCTAGCGGGAAGTCCCTACAATGAGCAGTTCTTC.

The sample holds many counts of this clonotype. The chain couples TRBV6-1 to TRBJ2-7; D remains unclear. This CDR3 is 13 amino acids long. The V gene lost 4 bases and the J gene lost 3 bases, with 10 bases spanning the gap. Germline CDR1 reads MNHNS; CDR2 reads SASEGT. The CDR3 here is CASSVGLGYEQYF. The CDR3, as DNA: TGTGCCAGCAGTGTCGGTCTTGGCTACGAGCAGTACTTC.

This clonotype was recorded at least ten times. This rearrangement joins TRBV28 to TRBJ1-1; possibly TRBD1 for D (6 bases). V dropped 6 bases and J dropped 6 bases, with 14 bases sitting between them. The CDR3 has 13 residues. Per germline, CDR1 MDHEN and CDR2 SYDVKM. The CDR3 DNA reads as TGTGCCAGCAGATACAGGGAAGTTCCTGAAGCTTTCTTT. Encoded protein: CASRYREVPEAFF.

This sequence joins TRBV3-1 and TRBJ1-4, with unresolved D. CDR1 LGHDT and CDR2 YNNKEL come from the germline V gene (reference sequence). Deletions cut 0 bases from V and 10 bases from J, with 15 bases between. CDR3 length: 15 amino acids. DNA of the CDR3: TGTGCCAGCAGCCAAGATCTTGGGGTGTCAGGAAAACTGTTTTTT. It is translated as CASSQDLGVSGKLFF.

This clonotype was seen at least ten times. The genes are TRBV29-1 and TRBJ2-3, with D possibly TRBD1 on 6 matching bases. Germline lookup yields CDR1 SQVTM and CDR2 ANQGSEA. This CDR3 is 12 amino acids long. Trimming stripped 5 bases from V and 5 bases from J, with 11 bases between. The CDR3 spells CSVLRQEDTQYF. Written as DNA, the CDR3 is TGCAGCGTTCTTAGACAGGAAGATACGCAGTATTTT.

The gene calls are TRBV28 and TRBJ2-7; TRBD2 aligns across 12 bases. Germline assignment: CDR1 MDHEN and CDR2 SYDVKM. CDR3 size: 15 residues. Unmatched junction bases numbered 9, after V lost 6 bases and J lost 6 bases. DNA for the CDR3: TGTGCCAGCAGCCAGCGACTAGCGGGAGCTGGCGAGCAGTACTTC. Amino acids: CASSQRLAGAGEQYF.

The table lists this clonotype with many counts. V usage is TRBV2 and J usage is TRBJ2-4, with TRBD2 matching over 11 bases. The CDR3 sequence is 19 residues long. Germline loops: CDR1 SNHLY, CDR2 FYNNEI. After removal of 3 bases from V and 1 base from J, the junction contained 11 bases not matched to a gene. The CDR3 DNA is TGTGCCAGCAGTGAGGGGCCTAGCGGGAGGTTCGTGGCCAAAAACATTCAGTACTTC. This gives the protein CASSEGPSGRFVAKNIQYF. Drawing the rest from reference TRBV2 and TRBJ2-4, the complete variable domain is EPEVTQTPSHQVTQMGQEVILRCVPISNHLYFYWYRQILGQKVEFLVSFYNNEISEKSEIFDDQFSVERPDGSNFTLKIRSTKLEDSAMYFCASSEGPSGRFVAKNIQYFGAGTRLSVL.

The chain carries TRBV11-2 and TRBJ2-7, with TRBD2 matching 7 bases. V lost 2 bases, J lost 2 bases, and 12 bases stayed unmatched. CDR3 length: 17 amino acids. Germline V lookup: CDR1 SGHAT, CDR2 FQNNGV. The CDR3 reads CASSLLAGEVGAYEQYF. CDR3 in DNA: TGTGCCAGCAGCTTACTGGCGGGAGAGGTAGGGGCCTACGAGCAGTACTTC.

In this sample, this clonotype turned up many times. V is TRBV2 and J is TRBJ2-3; D gene unclear. Trimming stripped 9 bases from V and 2 bases from J, with 15 bases between. The length of the CDR3 is 14 residues. CDR1 SNHLY and CDR2 FYNNEI come from the germline V gene. The CDR3 sequence: CASSSREPTDTQYF. The CDR3 DNA sequence: TGTGCCAGTTCGTCTAGAGAACCCACAGATACGCAGTATTTT.

This clonotype was seen many times. The V and J genes are TRBV12-3 or TRBV12-4 and TRBJ2-5, with 8 bases that match TRBD2. Germline trimming cut 8 bases from V and 1 base from J; bases unmatched to any gene: 9. The CDR3 runs 15 residues. The CDR3 sequence: CASRGGLAGQETQYF. Written as DNA, the CDR3 is TGTGCCAGCCGCGGCGGGCTAGCGGGCCAAGAGACCCAGTACTTC.